The 32 T cell receptor beta chains given below trace back to one sample, sequenced in a study of shared clonotypes between healthy human individuals. Libraries were prepared by immunoSEQ multiplex PCR; TCRdb keeps only in-frame clonotypes and omits some of them. The data show approximately 470,000 clones, 81% seen once. Material for sequencing was PBMCs. The source of these receptors is a middle-aged woman in good health. Some clones in this sample may be carry-over from other donors' samples.

The V and J genes are TRBV7-2 and TRBJ2-1; D unclear. Trimming stripped 8 bases from V and 6 bases from J, with 17 bases between. The CDR3 has 14 residues. Germline V lookup: CDR1 SGHTA, CDR2 FQGNSA. The CDR3 here is CASRRRDVLNEQFF. CDR3 bases: TGTGCCAGCCGCCGAAGAGATGTCCTCAATGAGCAGTTCTTC.

The rearrangement joins TRBV4-1 to TRBJ1-3; D may be TRBD1 (5 bases). CDR1 MGHRA and CDR2 YSYEKL come from the germline V gene. Deletions cut 0 bases from V and 0 bases from J, with 12 bases between. CDR3 length: 17 residues. The CDR3, as DNA: TGCGCCAGCAGCCAAGATCGGGCGGGACCCTCTGGAAACACCATATATTTT. Its protein product is CASSQDRAGPSGNTIYF.

A remark on this clone: A far bigger clonotype differs at one base, so this is likely a read error. Distinct nucleotide sequences in the sample also encode this CDR3. This chain links TRBV5-1 with TRBJ2-1; TRBD1 aligns across 8 bases. CDR3 length: 15 amino acids. Per germline, CDR1 SGHRS and CDR2 YFSETQ. As DNA, the CDR3 is TGTGCCAGCAGCCCGTACAGGGGGTATACGAATGAGCAGTTCTTC. Translated, it gives CASSPYRGYTNEQFF.

The chain combines TRBV28 with TRBJ2-7; D is undetermined. Between the trimmed V and J ends, which lost 2 bases and 2 bases, there was a span of 10 bases. Germline values: CDR1 MDHEN, CDR2 SYDVKM. CDR3 length equals 14 residues. The DNA of the CDR3 is TGTGCCAGCAGTTTACTTGAAGGGACCTACGAGCAGTACTTC. Its protein is CASSLLEGTYEQYF.

The V and J genes are TRBV5-1 and TRBJ2-7, with TRBD2 matching 7 bases. The junction had 3 bases not matched to a gene; V was cut back by 4 bases and J by 2 bases. This CDR3 spans 13 amino acids. CDR1 is SGHRS, CDR2 YFSETQ, per germline. The chain's CDR3 is CASSPGLAYEQYF. The CDR3, as DNA: TGCGCCAGCAGCCCCGGACTAGCCTACGAGCAGTACTTC. The whole variable domain, remainder taken from reference TRBV5-1 and TRBJ2-7, is KAGVTQTPRYLIKTRGQQVTLSCSPISGHRSVSWYQQTPGQGLQFLFEYFSETQRNKGNFPGRFSGRQFSNSRSEMNVSTLELGDSALYLCASSPGLAYEQYFGPGTRLTVT.

The rearrangement joins TRBV10-3 to TRBJ2-6, with D possibly being TRBD2 (6 bases). The CDR3 totals 15 residues. Germline V gene sequence: CDR1 ENHRY, CDR2 SYGVKD. V was shortened by 10 bases and J by 0 bases, with 13 bases between the two germline ends. The CDR3 spells CASKYGSSGANVLTF. DNA of the CDR3: TGTGCCAGCAAATACGGGAGCTCTGGGGCCAACGTCCTGACTTTC.

The chain carries TRBV19 and TRBJ1-2; 8 nucleotides align to TRBD1. The CDR3 extends over 14 amino acids. Germline V gene sequence: CDR1 LNHDA, CDR2 SQIVND (reference sequence). V shed 6 bases and J 2 bases; nucleotides not matched to a gene: 5. The CDR3: CASSGQGENYGYTF. The CDR3, as DNA: TGTGCCAGTAGCGGACAGGGTGAAAACTATGGCTACACCTTC.

As concerns this clone: With a far larger clone one base away, a read error is the likely cause. The chain employs TRBV10-3 and TRBJ2-2; D not certain. The germline V gene encodes CDR1 ENHRY and CDR2 SYGVKD. This CDR3 is 14 amino acids long. Trimming shortened V by 6 bases and J by 4 bases, and 12 bases separated the two germline ends. Here the CDR3 reads CAISRNTSTGELFF. The DNA for the CDR3 is TGTGCCATCAGCCGTAACACGAGCACCGGGGAGCTGTTTTTT.

The J gene is TRBJ2-1, the V gene TRBV6-6, with D perhaps TRBD2 (6 bases). CDR1 is MNHNY, CDR2 SVGAGI, per germline (reference sequence). CDR3 length: 15 residues. The germline V and J ends were trimmed by 7 bases and 1 base, with 14 bases remaining between them. CDR3 in DNA: TGTGCCAGCAACCCAGCGACTAGTTCCTACAATGAGCAGTTCTTC. This codes for CASNPATSSYNEQFF.

This clone was seen a few times. This specimen includes other DNA sequences encoding the same CDR3. This sequence joins TRBV6-4 and TRBJ2-6; D is unclear. The V gene lost 0 bases and the J gene lost 0 bases, with 6 bases spanning the gap. Germline V gene sequence: CDR1 MRHNA, CDR2 SNTAGT. The CDR3 contains 16 residues. The CDR3 bases are TGTGCCAGCAGTGACTCAGGAAGCTCTGGGGCCAACGTCCTGACTTTC. The encoded protein is CASSDSGSSGANVLTF.

V gene TRBV11-2 combines with J gene TRBJ1-2, with 10 bases fitting TRBD1. Germline V gene data show CDR1 as SGHAT and CDR2 as FQNNGV. The CDR3 totals 14 residues. With V trimmed by 5 bases and J by 7 bases, 7 bases remained unmatched. CDR3 DNA: TGTGCCAGCAGCCCCACCGGACAGGGGGGTGGCTACACCTTC. Its protein is CASSPTGQGGGYTF.

J is TRBJ2-3 and V is TRBV11-3; 8 bases match TRBD2. V shed 5 bases and J 2 bases; nucleotides not matched to a gene: 18. CDR3 size: 19 residues. The germline CDR1 and CDR2 sequences are SGHNT and YENEEA. As DNA, the CDR3 is TGTGCCAGCAGCCCAGGCCCTCTCGGGAGGGCCGGAGACACAGATACGCAGTATTTT. It is translated as CASSPGPLGRAGDTDTQYF.

A few counts support this clone. The chain couples TRBV2 to TRBJ2-2; perhaps TRBD2 as D (6 bases). Germline V gene lookup returns CDR1 SNHLY and CDR2 FYNNEI. V was shortened by 7 bases and J by 4 bases, with 13 bases between the two germline ends. This CDR3 comprises 14 residues. CDR3 in DNA: TGTGCCAGCAAACCGGGGGTTCGCACCGGGGAGCTGTTTTTT. Protein: CASKPGVRTGELFF.

About this clone: Germline is not matched at one junction end, which may reflect a read error. Other nucleotide sequences from this sample produce the same CDR3. The chain combines TRBV7-2 with TRBJ2-1; no firm D call. The CDR3 totals 13 residues. Germline assignment: CDR1 SGHTA and CDR2 FQGNSA. Here the CDR3 DNA reads TGTGCCAGCAGCTTAGGCTCCCACAATGAGCAGTTCTTC. It specifies CASSLGSHNEQFF.

This chain links TRBV4-1 with TRBJ2-2; D unresolved. CDR1 is MGHRA and CDR2 is YSYEKL in the germline V gene. This CDR3 region has 12 residues. Trimming left V 3 bases short and J 7 bases short, with 6 bases between. CDR3 sequence reads: CASSHIFGELFF. The DNA for the CDR3 is TGCGCCAGCAGCCACATTTTCGGGGAGCTGTTTTTT.

The chain joins TRBV9 to TRBJ2-7, with a tentative D call TRBD2 (6 bases). V was cut by 0 bases and J by 4 bases, with 14 bases left in between. Germline V lookup: CDR1 SGDLS, CDR2 YYNGEE. The CDR3 runs to 15 residues. The CDR3 loop is CASSVGVAEWYEQYF. The CDR3 DNA follows: TGTGCCAGCAGCGTAGGAGTAGCGGAGTGGTACGAGCAGTACTTC.

This chain connects TRBV7-8 to TRBJ1-2, with D possibly TRBD1 on 5 matching bases. In germline, CDR1 is SGHVS, CDR2 FQNEAQ. CDR3 size: 16 residues. V gave up 0 bases and J gave up 0 bases, with 11 bases separating them. In nucleotides, the CDR3 is TGTGCCAGCAGCTTAGCCGGCGGGGGATCTAACTATGGCTACACCTTC. It encodes CASSLAGGGSNYGYTF.

As concerns this clone: Within the sample, other DNA sequences also encode this same CDR3. V is TRBV29-1 and J is TRBJ2-3, with D maybe TRBD1 (6 bases). Trimming shortened V by 6 bases and J by 0 bases, and 10 bases separated the two germline ends. Germline V gene sequence: CDR1 SQVTM, CDR2 ANQGSEA. The CDR3 length is 13 residues. Here the CDR3 DNA reads TGCAGCGTCGAGACAGGTAGCACAGATACGCAGTATTTT. It translates to CSVETGSTDTQYF.

The chain uses TRBV30 and TRBJ1-1; 7 nucleotides match TRBD1. The V and J ends lost 3 bases and 3 bases, in that order; junction bases with no gene match: 7. The V gene's germline CDR1 is GTSNPN and CDR2 SVGIG (reference sequence). The CDR3 length is 14 residues. CDR3 in amino acids: CAWSGQAMDTEAFF. The CDR3 DNA reads as TGTGCCTGGAGCGGACAGGCGATGGACACTGAAGCTTTCTTT.

This rearrangement joins TRBV30 to TRBJ2-2; 15 nucleotides match TRBD2. Trimming took 5 bases from V and 4 from J; bases not matched to a gene: 5. This CDR3 comprises 16 residues. Germline CDR1 GTSNPN, CDR2 SVGIG (reference sequence). CDR3 coding DNA: TGTGCCTGGGGACTAGCGGGAGGGCCGGGCACCGGGGAGCTGTTTTTT. Translated, it gives CAWGLAGGPGTGELFF.

This clone has only a few counts. A far larger clone is just one base off, so this is likely a read error. The same CDR3 can be traced to other DNA sequences in this sample. The genes are TRBV5-1 and TRBJ1-1; D remains unclear. The CDR3 covers 14 residues. Germline CDR1 SGHRS, CDR2 YFSETQ. V shed 6 bases and J shed 4 bases, with 16 bases lying between them. The CDR3 nucleotides read TGCGCCAGCACAGGACCGCATGGAGGCACTGAAGCTTTCTTT. This gives the protein CASTGPHGGTEAFF.

CDR3 nucleotides: TGTGCCACCAGCAGGGGGACTAGCGGGAGTGGAGAGGAGACCCAGTACTTC. Its protein product is CATSRGTSGSGEETQYF. The rearrangement uses TRBV15 and TRBJ2-5; 14 nucleotides line up with TRBD2. The length of the CDR3 is 17 residues. Trimming took 3 bases from V and 5 from J; bases not matched to a gene: 8. CDR1 and CDR2 (germline): LNHNV, YYDKDF (reference sequence).

V usage is TRBV30 and J usage is TRBJ2-7; D gene unclear. From germline, CDR1 is GTSNPN and CDR2 SVGIG (reference sequence). V was cut by 1 base and J by 5 bases, with 6 bases left in between. This CDR3 comprises 11 residues. The CDR3 bases are TGTGCCTGGAGTGGACAAAACGAGCAGTACTTC. It yields the protein CAWSGQNEQYF.

This clone was recorded once. Other DNA sequences of this sample code for an identical CDR3. The chain couples TRBV5-5 to TRBJ1-1; D call uncertain. The germline CDR1 and CDR2 sequences are SGHKS and YYEKEE (reference sequence). The CDR3 consists of 13 residues. Trimming left V 2 bases short and J 3 bases short, with 8 bases between. CDR3: CASSFQGDTEAFF. CDR3 DNA: TGTGCCAGCAGCTTCCAAGGCGACACTGAAGCTTTCTTT.

This chain joins TRBV27 and TRBJ1-4; 9 bases are shared with TRBD1. The V gene end was trimmed by 5 bases and the J gene end by 6 bases; junction bases not matched to a gene: 4. CDR3 length equals 14 residues. Germline V CDR1 and CDR2: MNHEY, SMNVEV (reference sequence). The CDR3, as DNA: TGTGCCAGCAGTAGCGGACAGGGGTATGAAAAACTGTTTTTT. Amino acid sequence: CASSSGQGYEKLFF.

This clone showed up just once. The chain carries TRBV11-2 and TRBJ1-4; TRBD1 matches at 8 bases. After removal of 5 bases from V and 8 bases from J, the junction contained 10 bases not matched to a gene. This CDR3 has 15 amino acids. Germline CDR1 is SGHAT and CDR2 is FQNNGV. As DNA, the CDR3 is TGTGCCAGCAGCCCACCCGGGACAGGTACCGAAAAACTGTTTTTT. Translated: CASSPPGTGTEKLFF.

The rearrangement uses TRBV28 and TRBJ2-7; D is uncertain. The CDR3 extends over 14 amino acids. V lost 7 bases, J lost 6 bases, and 19 bases lay in between. Per germline, CDR1 MDHEN and CDR2 SYDVKM. DNA for the CDR3: TGTGCCAGCACCACGCCTGCGGAGCTCGGCGAGCAGTACTTC. Its protein product is CASTTPAELGEQYF.

V is TRBV7-2 and J is TRBJ1-1, with D possibly TRBD1 on 6 matching bases. Germline V CDR1 and CDR2: SGHTA, FQGNSA. Trimming cost V 1 base and J 7 bases, with 13 bases left between them. The CDR3 covers 14 residues. The CDR3, as DNA: TGTGCCAGCAGCTTAGACAGGGCAGGCGGTGAAGCTTTCTTT. It is translated as CASSLDRAGGEAFF. Looking up the rest from reference TRBV7-2 and TRBJ1-1 gives the full variable domain: GAGVSQSPSNKVTEKGKDVELRCDPISGHTALYWYRQSLGQGLEFLIYFQGNSAPDKSGLPSDRFSAERTGGSVSTLTIQRTQQEDSAVYLCASSLDRAGGEAFFGQGTRLTVV.

This clone was recorded many times. The V call is TRBV11-1, the J call TRBJ2-1, with D maybe TRBD2 (6 bases). Trimming shortened V by 5 bases and J by 7 bases, and 21 bases separated the two germline ends. The CDR3 contains 16 residues. Per germline, CDR1 SGHAT and CDR2 FQDESV (reference sequence). CDR3: CASSPPRREFVNEQFF. Written as DNA, the CDR3 is TGTGCCAGCAGCCCCCCGCGACGGGAGTTTGTTAATGAGCAGTTCTTC.

V is TRBV9 and J is TRBJ2-3; possibly TRBD1 or TRBD2 for D (5 bases each). V lost 4 bases to trimming and J lost 6 bases, with 21 bases between them. The CDR3 is made up of 16 amino acids. Germline values: CDR1 SGDLS, CDR2 YYNGEE. This CDR3 reads CASSPREGSEGDTQYF. The CDR3 nucleotides are TGTGCCAGCAGCCCACGTGAGGGGAGTGAGGGGGATACGCAGTATTTT.

The rearrangement links TRBV29-1 to TRBJ1-1, with a tentative D call TRBD1 (6 bases). The V gene's germline CDR1 is SQVTM and CDR2 ANQGSEA. Trimming cost V 7 bases and J 1 base, with 7 bases left between them. The CDR3 totals 11 residues. DNA of the CDR3: TGCAGCGGACAGGAGAACACTGAAGCTTTCTTT. The encoded protein is CSGQENTEAFF.

The CDR3 region is CASSPGGQLNTEAFF. The CDR3 nucleotides are TGCGCCAGCAGCCCAGGGGGACAGTTGAACACTGAAGCTTTCTTT. The rearrangement links TRBV5-1 to TRBJ1-1; 7 nucleotides line up with TRBD1. The CDR3 is 15 residues long. Germline CDR1 is SGHRS and CDR2 is YFSETQ. V trimming: 4 bases; J trimming: 0 bases; junction bases outside the gene matches: 6.